These T cell receptor beta chains were read from a single sample in a study of blood T cells in healthy people across ages. TCRdb re-called the 5' RACE reads through MiXCR, storing one row per CDR3 protein. The repertoire includes about 1.4 million distinct CDR3 sequences, approximately 63% of them detected once, and 6.5% to 8% sits in the top ten. Sequencing input: blood. These receptors were taken from a man younger than 35 in good health. The CDR3 runs from the conserved cysteine through the conserved F or W. D genes are given only for firm matches.

cdr3_aa j_call v_call d_call
CASSPRQGTHGLFF TRBJ1-4 TRBV14 TRBD1
CASSLRKGPAETQYF TRBJ2-5 TRBV7-2 .
CASSLRLDPYDIQYF TRBJ2-4 TRBV27 .
CASSYRWDSGSTDTQYF TRBJ2-3 TRBV6-5 .
CAIREQRGIIGANVLTF TRBJ2-6 TRBV10-3 TRBD2
CASSLYISSGANVLTF TRBJ2-6 TRBV12-3/TRBV12-4 .
CASSFTGAYNEQFF TRBJ2-1 TRBV12-3/TRBV12-4 .
CASSLNFGSKLNSPLHF TRBJ1-6 TRBV13 .
CASSLVGMWTSGRAGEQYF TRBJ2-5 TRBV5-6 TRBD2
CASSTGPGGETQYF TRBJ2-5 TRBV6-5 TRBD2
CASSQDRASHQPQHF TRBJ1-5 TRBV4-3 .
CASSQGKHYSYEQYF TRBJ2-7 TRBV4-1 .
CASSLRIGYEQYF . TRBV5-4 .
CASSFPPLEEGVAYEQYF TRBJ2-7 TRBV11-2 .
CSARDPAATNEKLFF TRBJ1-4 TRBV20-1 .